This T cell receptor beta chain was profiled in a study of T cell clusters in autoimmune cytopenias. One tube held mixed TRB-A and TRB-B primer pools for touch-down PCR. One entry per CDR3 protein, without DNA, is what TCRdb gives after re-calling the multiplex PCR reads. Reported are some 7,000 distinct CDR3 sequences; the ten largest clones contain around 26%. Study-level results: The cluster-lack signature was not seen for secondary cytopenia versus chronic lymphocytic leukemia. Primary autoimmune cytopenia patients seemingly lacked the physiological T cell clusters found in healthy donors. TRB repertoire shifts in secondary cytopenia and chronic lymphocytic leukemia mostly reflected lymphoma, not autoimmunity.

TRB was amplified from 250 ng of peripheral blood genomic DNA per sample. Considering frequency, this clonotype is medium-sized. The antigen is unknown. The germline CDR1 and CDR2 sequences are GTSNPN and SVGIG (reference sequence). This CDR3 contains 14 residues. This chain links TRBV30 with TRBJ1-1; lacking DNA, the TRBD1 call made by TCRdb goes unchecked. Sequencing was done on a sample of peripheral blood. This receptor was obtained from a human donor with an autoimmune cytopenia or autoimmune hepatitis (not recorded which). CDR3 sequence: CAWSRDRVDTEAFF.